The present entry profiles one T cell receptor (beta chain) with its context. Its antigen is not identified. Method: immunoSEQ multiplex PCR; TCRdb's copy keeps in-frame clones and lacks some. The top ten clones hold 6.7% of a sample with about 66,000 clones, roughly 80% of them seen once. This sample was included in a study of OX40 agonist ivuxolimab in advanced cancers. General study findings and limits: Clonal expansion among partial responders at 0.1-3.0 mg/kg ranked near the lowest.

This CDR3 is 14 amino acids long. Germline CDR1 reads MNHNS; CDR2 reads SASEGT. V shed 2 bases and J shed 5 bases, with 10 bases lying between them. The genes are TRBV6-1 and TRBJ1-5, with D possibly matching TRBD1 (5 bases). The sample was CD4+ or CD8+ T cells sorted from blood, taken in a trial of the OX40 agonist ivuxolimab. The clonotype comes from an adult with an advanced solid tumor such as melanoma, head and neck, liver or kidney cancer. The chain's CDR3 is CASSEWGSDQPQHF. In nucleotides, the CDR3 is TGTGCCAGCAGTGAATGGGGGTCGGATCAGCCCCAGCATTTT.